This T cell receptor (beta chain) appears in the sequencing data of a study of control samples from healthy donors and cancer patients. This CDR3 has 17 residues. The V gene lost 5 bases and the J gene lost 4 bases, with 21 bases spanning the gap. Looked up from germline, CDR1 is SGHTA and CDR2 is FQGTGA. TCRdb keeps only in-frame clones here, not all; method: immunoSEQ multiplex PCR. Of approximately 100,000 clones listed, roughly 92% are singletons. V is TRBV7-3 and J is TRBJ1-3, with D tentatively TRBD1 (6 bases). This TCR came from a human donor in good health. The donor label of this sample is uncertain. Sequencing used blood. The CDR3 DNA sequence: TGTGCCAGCAGCCCCGGGAGAGGGGGGCTACAGGGAAACACCATATATTTT. Translation gives CASSPGRGGLQGNTIYF.